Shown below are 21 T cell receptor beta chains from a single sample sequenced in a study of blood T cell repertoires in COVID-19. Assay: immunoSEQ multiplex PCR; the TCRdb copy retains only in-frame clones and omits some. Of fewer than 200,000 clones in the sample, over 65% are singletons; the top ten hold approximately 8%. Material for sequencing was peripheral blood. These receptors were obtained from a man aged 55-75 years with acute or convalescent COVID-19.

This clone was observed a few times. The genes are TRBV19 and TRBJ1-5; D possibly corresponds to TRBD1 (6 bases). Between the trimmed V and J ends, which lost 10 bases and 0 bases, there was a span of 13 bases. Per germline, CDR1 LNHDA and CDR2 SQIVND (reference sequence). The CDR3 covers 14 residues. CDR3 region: CATYDRYSNQPQHF. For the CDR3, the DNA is TGTGCCACCTACGACAGGTATAGCAATCAGCCCCAGCATTTT. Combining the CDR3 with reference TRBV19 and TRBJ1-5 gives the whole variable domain DGGITQSPKYLFRKEGQNVTLSCEQNLNHDAMYWYRQDPGQGLRLIYYSQIVNDFQKGDIAEGYSVSREKKESFPLTVTSAQKNPTAFYLCATYDRYSNQPQHFGDGTRLSIL.

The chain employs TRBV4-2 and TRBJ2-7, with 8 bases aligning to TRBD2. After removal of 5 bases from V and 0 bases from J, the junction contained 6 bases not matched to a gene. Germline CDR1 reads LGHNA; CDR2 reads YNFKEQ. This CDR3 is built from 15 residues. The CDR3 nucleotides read TGTGCCAGCAGCTCCCAGCGGGGGCCCTCCTACGAGCAGTACTTC. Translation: CASSSQRGPSYEQYF.

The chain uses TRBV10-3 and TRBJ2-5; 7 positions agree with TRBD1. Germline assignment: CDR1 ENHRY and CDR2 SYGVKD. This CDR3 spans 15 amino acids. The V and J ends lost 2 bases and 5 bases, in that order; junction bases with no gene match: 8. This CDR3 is CAISETPTGSETQYF. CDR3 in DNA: TGTGCCATCAGTGAGACACCGACAGGGTCGGAGACCCAGTACTTC.

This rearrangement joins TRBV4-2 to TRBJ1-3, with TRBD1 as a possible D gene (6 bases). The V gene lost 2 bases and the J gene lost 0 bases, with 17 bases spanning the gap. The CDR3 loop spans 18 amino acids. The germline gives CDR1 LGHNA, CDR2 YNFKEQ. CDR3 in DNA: TGTGCCAGCAGCCAACAATCGGACAGCGGTTCCTCTGGAAACACCATATATTTT. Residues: CASSQQSDSGSSGNTIYF.

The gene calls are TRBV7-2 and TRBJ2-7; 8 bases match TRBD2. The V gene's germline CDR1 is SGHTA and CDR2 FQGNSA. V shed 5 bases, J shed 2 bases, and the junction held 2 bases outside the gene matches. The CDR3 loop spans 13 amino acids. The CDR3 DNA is TGTGCCAGCAGCCGGGGGGGGGCCTACGAGCAGTACTTC. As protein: CASSRGGAYEQYF. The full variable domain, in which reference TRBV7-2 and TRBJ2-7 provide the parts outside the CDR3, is GAGVSQSPSNKVTEKGKDVELRCDPISGHTALYWYRQSLGQGLEFLIYFQGNSAPDKSGLPSDRFSAERTGGSVSTLTIQRTQQEDSAVYLCASSRGGAYEQYFGPGTRLTVT.

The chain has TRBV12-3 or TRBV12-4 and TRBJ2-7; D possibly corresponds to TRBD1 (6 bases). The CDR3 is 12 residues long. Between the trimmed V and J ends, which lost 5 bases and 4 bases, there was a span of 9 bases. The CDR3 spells CASSRTDYEQYF. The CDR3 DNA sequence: TGTGCCAGCAGTCGGACAGATTACGAGCAGTACTTC.

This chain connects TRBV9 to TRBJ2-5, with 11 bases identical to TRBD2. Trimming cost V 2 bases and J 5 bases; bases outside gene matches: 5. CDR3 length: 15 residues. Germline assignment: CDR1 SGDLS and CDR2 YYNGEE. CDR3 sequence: CASSVSGGDVETQYF. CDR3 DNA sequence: TGTGCCAGCAGCGTTAGCGGGGGGGATGTGGAGACCCAGTACTTC.

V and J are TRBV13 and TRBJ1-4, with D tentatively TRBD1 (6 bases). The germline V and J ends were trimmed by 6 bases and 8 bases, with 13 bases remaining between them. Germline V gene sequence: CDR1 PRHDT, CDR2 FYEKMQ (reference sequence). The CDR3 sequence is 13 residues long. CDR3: CASSFQGNEKLFF. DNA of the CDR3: TGTGCCAGCAGTTTCCAGGGGAACGAAAAACTGTTTTTT.

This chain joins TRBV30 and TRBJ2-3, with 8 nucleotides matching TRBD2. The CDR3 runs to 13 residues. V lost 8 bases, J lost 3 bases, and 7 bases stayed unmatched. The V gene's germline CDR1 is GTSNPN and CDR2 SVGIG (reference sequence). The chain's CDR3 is CARALAGTDTQYF. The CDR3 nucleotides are TGTGCCAGGGCTTTAGCGGGAACAGATACGCAGTATTTT.

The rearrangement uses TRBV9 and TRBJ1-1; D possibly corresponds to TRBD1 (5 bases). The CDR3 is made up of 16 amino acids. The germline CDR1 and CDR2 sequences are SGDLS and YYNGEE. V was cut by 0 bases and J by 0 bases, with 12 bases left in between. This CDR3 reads CASSVDGGEMNTEAFF. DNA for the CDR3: TGTGCCAGCAGCGTAGATGGGGGGGAGATGAACACTGAAGCTTTCTTT.

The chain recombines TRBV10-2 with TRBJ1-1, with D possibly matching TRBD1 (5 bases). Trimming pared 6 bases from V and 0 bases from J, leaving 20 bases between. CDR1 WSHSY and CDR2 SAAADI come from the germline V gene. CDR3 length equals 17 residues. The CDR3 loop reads CASRPKSSQVLNTEAFF. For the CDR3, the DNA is TGCGCCAGCAGGCCGAAATCCTCACAGGTTTTGAACACTGAAGCTTTCTTT.

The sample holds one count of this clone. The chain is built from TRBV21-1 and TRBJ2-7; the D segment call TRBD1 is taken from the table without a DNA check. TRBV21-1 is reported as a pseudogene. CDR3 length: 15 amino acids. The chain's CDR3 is CASSTRQGSSYEQYF. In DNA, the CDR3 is TGTGCCAGCAGCACCCGACAGGGTAGCTCCTACGAGCAGTACTTC.

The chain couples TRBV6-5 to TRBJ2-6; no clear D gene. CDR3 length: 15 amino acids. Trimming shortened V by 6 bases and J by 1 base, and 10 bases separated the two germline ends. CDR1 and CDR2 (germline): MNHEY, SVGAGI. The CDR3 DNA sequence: TGTGCCAGCAGGTCCGACAAATCTGGGGCCAACGTCCTGACTTTC. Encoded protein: CASRSDKSGANVLTF.

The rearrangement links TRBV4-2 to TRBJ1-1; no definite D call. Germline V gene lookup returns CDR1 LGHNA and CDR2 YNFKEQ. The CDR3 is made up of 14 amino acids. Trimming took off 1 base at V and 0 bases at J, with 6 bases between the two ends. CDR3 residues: CASSQVGMNTEAFF. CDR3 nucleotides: TGTGCCAGCAGCCAAGTGGGCATGAACACTGAAGCTTTCTTT.

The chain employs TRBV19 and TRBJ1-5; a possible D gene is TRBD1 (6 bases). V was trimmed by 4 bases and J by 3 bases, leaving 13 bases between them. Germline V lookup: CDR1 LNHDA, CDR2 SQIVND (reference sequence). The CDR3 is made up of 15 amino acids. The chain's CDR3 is CASSTDSFVNQPQHF. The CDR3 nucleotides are TGTGCCAGTAGTACGGACAGCTTCGTCAATCAGCCCCAGCATTTT.

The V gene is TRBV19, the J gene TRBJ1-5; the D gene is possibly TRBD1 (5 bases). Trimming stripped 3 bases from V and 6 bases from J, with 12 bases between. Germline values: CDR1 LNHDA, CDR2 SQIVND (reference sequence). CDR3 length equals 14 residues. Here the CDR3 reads CASSINRNGQPQHF. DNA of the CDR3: TGTGCCAGTAGTATTAACAGGAACGGTCAGCCCCAGCATTTT.

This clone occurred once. The CDR3 protein is CASSVGEGPHGYTF. In DNA form, the CDR3 reads TGTGCCAGCAGCGTAGGGGAGGGGCCCCATGGCTACACCTTC. The chain is built from TRBV9 and TRBJ1-2; possible D gene TRBD1, 5 bases. CDR3 length equals 14 residues. Trimming left V 0 bases short and J 6 bases short, with 12 bases between. Germline-derived CDR1 and CDR2 are SGDLS and YYNGEE.

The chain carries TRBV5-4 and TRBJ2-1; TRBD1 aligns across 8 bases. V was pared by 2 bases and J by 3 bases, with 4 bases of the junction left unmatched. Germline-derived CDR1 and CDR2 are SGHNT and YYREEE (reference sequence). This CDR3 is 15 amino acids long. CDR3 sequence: CASSLQGVFYNEQFF. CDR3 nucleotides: TGTGCCAGCAGCTTACAGGGGGTTTTCTACAATGAGCAGTTCTTC. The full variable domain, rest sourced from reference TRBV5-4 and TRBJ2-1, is ETGVTQSPTHLIKTRGQQVTLRCSSQSGHNTVSWYQQALGQGPQFIFQYYREEENGRGNFPPRFSGLQFPNYSSELNVNALELDDSALYLCASSLQGVFYNEQFFGPGTRLTVL.

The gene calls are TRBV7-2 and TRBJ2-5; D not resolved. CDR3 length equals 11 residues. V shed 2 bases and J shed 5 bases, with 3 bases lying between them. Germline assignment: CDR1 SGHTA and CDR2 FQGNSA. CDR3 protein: CASSLSETQYF. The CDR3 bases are TGTGCCAGCAGCTTATCGGAGACCCAGTACTTC.

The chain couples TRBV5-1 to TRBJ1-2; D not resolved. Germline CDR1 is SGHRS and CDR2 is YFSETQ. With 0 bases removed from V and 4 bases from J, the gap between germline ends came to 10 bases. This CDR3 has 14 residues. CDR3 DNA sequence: TGCGCCAGCAGCTTGGAGGGCGGGAGCTATGGCTACACCTTC. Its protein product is CASSLEGGSYGYTF.

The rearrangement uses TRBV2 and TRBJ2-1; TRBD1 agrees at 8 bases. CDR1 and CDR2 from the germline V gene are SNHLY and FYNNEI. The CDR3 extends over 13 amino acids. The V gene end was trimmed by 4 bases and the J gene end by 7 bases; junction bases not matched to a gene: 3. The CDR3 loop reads CASSGGTGNEQFF. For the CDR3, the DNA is TGTGCCAGCAGTGGCGGGACAGGAAATGAGCAGTTCTTC. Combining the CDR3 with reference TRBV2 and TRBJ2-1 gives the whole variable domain EPEVTQTPSHQVTQMGQEVILRCVPISNHLYFYWYRQILGQKVEFLVSFYNNEISEKSEIFDDQFSVERPDGSNFTLKIRSTKLEDSAMYFCASSGGTGNEQFFGPGTRLTVL.